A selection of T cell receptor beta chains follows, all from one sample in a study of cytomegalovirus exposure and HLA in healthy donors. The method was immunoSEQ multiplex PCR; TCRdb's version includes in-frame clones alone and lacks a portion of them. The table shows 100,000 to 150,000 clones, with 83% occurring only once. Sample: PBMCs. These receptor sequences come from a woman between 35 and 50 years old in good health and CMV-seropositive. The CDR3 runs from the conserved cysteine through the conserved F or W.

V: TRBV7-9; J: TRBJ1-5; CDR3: CSSSFGQDQPQHF
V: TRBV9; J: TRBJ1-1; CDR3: CASSVDRVGNTEAFF
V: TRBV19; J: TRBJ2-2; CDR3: CASSIIGVDTGELFF
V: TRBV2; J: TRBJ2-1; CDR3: CASSEGLASYNEQFF
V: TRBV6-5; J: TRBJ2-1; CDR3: CASSYSSGLGIF
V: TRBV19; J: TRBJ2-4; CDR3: CASSPGLAKNIQYF
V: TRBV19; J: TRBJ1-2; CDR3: CASSARGTGRYGYTF
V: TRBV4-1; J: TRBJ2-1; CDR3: CASSQDPTSPNEQFF
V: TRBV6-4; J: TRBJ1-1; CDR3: CASSETLQGRAFF
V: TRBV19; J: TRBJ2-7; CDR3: CASSIYGRTYEQYF
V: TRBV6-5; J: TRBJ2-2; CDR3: CASSYRGTKTGELFF
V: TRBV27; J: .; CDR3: CASRLAGRQSSYEQYF
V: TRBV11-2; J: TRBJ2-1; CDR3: CASSLGGGRANEQFF
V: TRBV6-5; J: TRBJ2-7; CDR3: CASSYGTGILREQYF
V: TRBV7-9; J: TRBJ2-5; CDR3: CASSPGLAGGETQYF
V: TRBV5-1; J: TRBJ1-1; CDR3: CASRFGTGNTEAFF
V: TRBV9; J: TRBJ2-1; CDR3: CASSPRDYNEQFF
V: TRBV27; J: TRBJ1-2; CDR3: CASSPTTGHNYGYTF